This TCR beta chain appears in the sequencing data of a study of CD8 T cells in Susac syndrome. Study in general: Each patient with Susac syndrome, at the time of blood draw, was therapy-naive, on corticosteroids, or on intravenous immunoglobulin alone. Study-wide results and limits: Clonal expansion was not seen in any Susac syndrome CD4+ T cell repertoire.

With random hexamers, reverse transcription was performed on about 0.5 to 1 ug of RNA. It was immunoSEQ multiplex PCR that amplified TCR beta CDR3 across 54 Vbeta and 13 Jbeta. MiXCR, run by TCRdb on the immunoSEQ multiplex PCR reads, gives a single entry per CDR3 protein. The sample records some 200,000 distinct CDR3 sequences, approximately 96% being singletons. With 6 bases clipped from V and 5 bases from J, the junction kept 10 bases outside the gene matches. The V gene's germline CDR1 is KGHSH and CDR2 LQKENI. The CDR3 sequence is 15 residues long. This clonotype has a single count. Its antigen is undetermined.

This TCR derives from a human donor with Susac syndrome. The specimen was CD4+ T cells from PBMCs. V gene TRBV18 combines with J gene TRBJ2-3; 8 nucleotides match TRBD1. CDR3 nucleotide sequence: TGTGCCAGCTCTATCGGACAGGGTTTCATAGATACGCAGTATTTT. Protein: CASSIGQGFIDTQYF.